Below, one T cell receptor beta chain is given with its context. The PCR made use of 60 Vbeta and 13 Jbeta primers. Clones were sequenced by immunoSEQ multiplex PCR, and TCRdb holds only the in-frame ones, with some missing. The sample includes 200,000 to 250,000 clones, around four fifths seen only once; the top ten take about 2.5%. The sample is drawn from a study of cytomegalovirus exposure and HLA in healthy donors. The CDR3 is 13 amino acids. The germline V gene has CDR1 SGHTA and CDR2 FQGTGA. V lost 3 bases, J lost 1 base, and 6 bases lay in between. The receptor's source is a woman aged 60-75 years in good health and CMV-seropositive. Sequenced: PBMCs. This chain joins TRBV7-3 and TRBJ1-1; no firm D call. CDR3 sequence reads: CASSLEGNTEAFF. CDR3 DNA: TGTGCCAGCAGCTTGGAGGGGAACACTGAAGCTTTCTTT.